This TCR beta chain was sequenced for a study of identical twins (dated by TCRdb to 2016 to 2018). About the full investigation: The study deep-sequenced TCR alpha and beta repertoires from monozygotic twins, unrelated adults of various ages and cord blood to test whether fetal clonotypes persist. Replicate twin experiments were performed at different times using different library preparation protocols to rule out contamination. What the research found in general, with its limitations: Abundant cord blood beta clonotypes had fewer insertions, young adult naive repertoires showed a similar but weaker trend, and memory repertoires showed no such trend. Out-of-frame TCR alpha sharing in monozygotic twins was systematically underestimated by recombination models, whereas sharing between unrelated individuals was in agreement with the recombination models. Compared with coincidental sharing between unrelated individuals, an excess of low generation-probability sequences was observed among out-of-frame TCR alpha sequences shared between twins. The excess sharing between twins in beta out-of-frame sequences was weaker because fewer shared sequences reduced the signal-to-noise ratio. Zero-insertion analyses could be partly confounded by invariant T cells such as MAIT and iNKT, although diverse VJ usage argued against such confounding for most clonotypes. Conclusions relied on cross-sectional statistical analysis, since the same donors could not be followed over many years.

All donors were healthy Caucasians. The twin cohort consisted of three pairs of female monozygotic twins, all aged roughly 18 to 30 years. Positive isolation kits from Invitrogen were used to isolate CD4+ and CD8+ T cell populations. Via the germline V gene (reference sequence), CDR1 is DFQATT and CDR2 SNEGSKA. The CDR3 numbers 14 residues from cysteine through phenylalanine. Here the CDR3 DNA is all that survives: 42 bases in frame from base 1. V is cut back by 6 bases and J by 2 bases, with 8 bases in the junction unmatched. The library was obtained by 5' RACE. The data were produced on an Illumina HiSeq 2000. A universal primer binding site was added through template switching, and the final cDNA carried a unique molecular identifier so that TCR cDNA molecules could be counted accurately. Specific primers in the conserved constant-segment region were used to synthesize first-strand cDNA for TCR alpha and beta chains. To control for contamination, each cDNA library was double barcoded with a SMART-Mk sample barcode plus Illumina barcodes. TruSeq adapter sequences and Illumina sample barcodes were added in two successive PCR steps. The Illumina HiSeq platform was used with custom primers to sequence TCR alpha and beta cDNA libraries. Per the original workflow: Raw reads were processed with MiGEC to extract unique molecular identifiers, and MiXCR was used to determine CDR3 positions. For each individual, recombination models were inferred using an EM algorithm with the repgenHMM and IGoR tools. Shared clonotype analysis was performed with the tcR package in R, normalizing sharing by the product of cloneset sizes. Out-of-frame nonproductive sequences were analyzed to study raw recombination free of thymic and clonal selection effects. The public sequencing data were trimmed at Q25 with fastp and processed into clonotypes with MiXCR by TCRdb, which kept only in-frame beta chains. Rows with a matching CDR3 protein are joined into one entry that keeps the most common DNA and genes. The V and J calls and clone size are TCRdb's, not the authors'. In all, the sample holds 450,000 or so distinct CDR3 sequences, and about 13% of those were seen once. Approximately 0.98% of the sample is held by the ten biggest clonotypes.

For this clonotype: The antigen it recognizes is unknown. It has no much larger one-base neighbor in the sample; base qualities were not kept.

This sample also belongs to another study, concerning yellow fever vaccine responses in identical twins. From that second study: The T cell response to vaccination in identical twins was reported by the authors to appear partly convergent and partly personalized. Focusing on identical twins, the study followed the T cell clones that responded to the vaccine, and did so with precision.

The sequence links TRBV20-1 to TRBJ2-5; the central 8 bases match TRBD2. The material sequenced was CD4+ T cells sorted from blood. The origin of this receptor is a woman aged 18-35 years in good health. The CDR3 region: CSAPGVAGQETQYF. The DNA sequence is given as TGCAGTGCACCCGGGGTAGCGGGGCAAGAGACCCAGTACTTC.